One sample yielded the 18 T cell receptor beta chains listed below, sequenced in a study of cytomegalovirus exposure and HLA in healthy donors. The PCR was carried out with 60 Vbeta primers and 13 Jbeta primers. Data came from immunoSEQ multiplex PCR; TCRdb stores just in-frame clones and leaves some out. Recorded for this sample: tens of thousands of clones. Sequenced input: PBMCs. The receptors derive from a man aged 25 to 40 in good health and CMV-seronegative.

The chain carries TRBV6-5 and TRBJ2-5; 9 bases map to TRBD2. Germline assignment: CDR1 MNHEY and CDR2 SVGAGI. The CDR3 sequence is 15 residues long. V lost 5 bases to trimming and J lost 4 bases; unmatched junction nucleotides: 8. As DNA, the CDR3 is TGTGCCAGCAGTGCCGGGACTAGCTCGGGAGAGACCCAGTACTTC. Its translation: CASSAGTSSGETQYF.

The chain recombines TRBV6-1 with TRBJ1-6, with D perhaps TRBD1 (5 bases). Trimming cost V 0 bases and J 7 bases, with 28 bases left between them. The CDR3 is 21 residues long. Germline V gives CDR1 MNHNS, CDR2 SASEGT. CDR3 sequence reads: CASSEAGGLYTLFRVNSPLHF. CDR3 nucleotides: TGTGCCAGCAGTGAAGCGGGGGGGTTATACACATTATTTCGAGTAAATTCACCCCTCCACTTT.

Written as DNA, the CDR3 is TGTGCCAGCCTCTTCGCAGGGGGAAGCCTCTATGGCTACACCTTC. This sequence encodes CASLFAGGSLYGYTF. This sequence joins TRBV13 and TRBJ1-2; TRBD1 aligns across 7 bases. The CDR3 is made up of 15 amino acids. The V gene's germline CDR1 is PRHDT and CDR2 FYEKMQ (reference sequence). V trimming: 8 bases; J trimming: 4 bases; junction bases outside the gene matches: 13.

V and J are TRBV6-5 and TRBJ2-5; perhaps TRBD2 as D (6 bases). The CDR3 is 14 residues long. Trimming removed 4 bases from V and 2 bases from J, with 11 bases in between. Looked up from germline, CDR1 is MNHEY and CDR2 is SVGAGI. CDR3 region: CASSLRDFQETQYF. CDR3 nucleotides: TGTGCCAGCAGTTTGCGGGACTTTCAAGAGACCCAGTACTTC.

The genes are TRBV5-1 and TRBJ2-7, with 7 bases that match TRBD1. The V and J ends lost 1 base and 3 bases, in that order; junction bases with no gene match: 4. Germline-derived CDR1 and CDR2 are SGHRS and YFSETQ. The CDR3 loop spans 14 amino acids. The CDR3 coding sequence is TGCGCCAGCAGCTTGTCGGGACAGAACTACGAGCAGTACTTC. Translating it yields CASSLSGQNYEQYF. Based on the CDR3 plus reference TRBV5-1 and TRBJ2-7, the full variable domain is KAGVTQTPRYLIKTRGQQVTLSCSPISGHRSVSWYQQTPGQGLQFLFEYFSETQRNKGNFPGRFSGRQFSNSRSEMNVSTLELGDSALYLCASSLSGQNYEQYFGPGTRLTVT.

CDR3 amino acids: CASSDTYGIIVDETQYF. DNA of the CDR3: TGTGCCAGCAGTGATACGTACGGGATCATAGTCGACGAGACCCAGTACTTC. The V call is TRBV6-7, the J call TRBJ2-5; D may be TRBD2 (5 bases). TRBV6-7 is filed as an ORF, its function uncertain. This CDR3 is 17 amino acids long. Trimming stripped 5 bases from V and 5 bases from J, with 24 bases between.

In nucleotides, the CDR3 is TGTGCCAGCAGCTTACGTATGTTAGCCGGGGGGAGCGAGCAGTACTTC. It is translated as CASSLRMLAGGSEQYF. The chain carries TRBV7-2 and TRBJ2-7; 7 bases map to TRBD2. Germline CDR1 SGHTA, CDR2 FQGNSA. The CDR3 contains 16 residues. The J segment lost 6 bases and the V segment lost 2 bases, leaving 13 bases of the junction unmatched. Based on the CDR3 plus reference TRBV7-2 and TRBJ2-7, the full variable domain is GAGVSQSPSNKVTEKGKDVELRCDPISGHTALYWYRQSLGQGLEFLIYFQGNSAPDKSGLPSDRFSAERTGGSVSTLTIQRTQQEDSAVYLCASSLRMLAGGSEQYFGPGTRLTVT.

The chain uses TRBV18 and TRBJ2-3; D is unclear. Deletions cut 3 bases from V and 0 bases from J, with 4 bases between. The CDR3 is made up of 13 amino acids. CDR1 and CDR2 from the germline V gene are KGHSH and LQKENI. This CDR3 is CASSPSSTDTQYF. DNA for the CDR3: TGTGCCAGCTCACCGTCTAGCACAGATACGCAGTATTTT.

The chain is built from TRBV27 and TRBJ2-7; 7 nucleotides match TRBD1. Germline V gene lookup returns CDR1 MNHEY and CDR2 SMNVEV (reference sequence). This CDR3 region has 13 residues. V dropped 5 bases and J dropped 2; count of bases not matched to a gene: 3. CDR3 sequence: CASSGRGTYEQYF. The CDR3 coding sequence is TGTGCCAGCAGTGGCAGGGGGACCTACGAGCAGTACTTC.

The chain joins TRBV18 to TRBJ1-3; 8 positions match TRBD1. This CDR3 contains 15 residues. Losses at the gene ends were 4 bases for V and 0 bases for J; bases not matched to a gene: 2. CDR1 and CDR2 (germline): KGHSH, LQKENI. The CDR3 nucleotides read TGTGCCAGCTCACACGACAGGGGCTCTGGAAACACCATATATTTT. The encoded protein is CASSHDRGSGNTIYF.

The chain has TRBV7-2 and TRBJ2-4; D gene uncertain. This CDR3 is 15 amino acids long. Trimming took off 5 bases at V and 5 bases at J, with 16 bases between the two ends. Germline CDR1 reads SGHTA; CDR2 reads FQGNSA. The CDR3 loop is CASSLSPGTQNIQYF. For the CDR3, the DNA is TGTGCCAGCAGCCTTTCCCCAGGTACCCAAAACATTCAGTACTTC.

The chain links TRBV12-5 to TRBJ1-1; maybe TRBD1 (6 bases). Germline V lookup: CDR1 LGHNT, CDR2 FRNRAP. This CDR3 has 15 amino acids. Trimming removed 0 bases at V and 4 bases at J, with 12 bases between. CDR3 nucleotide sequence: TGTGCTAGTGGTTTGGTACAGGGACCCGGCACTGAAGCTTTCTTT. It yields the protein CASGLVQGPGTEAFF.

The chain recombines TRBV7-9 with TRBJ1-5; D unclear. Trimming left V 2 bases short and J 7 bases short, with 9 bases between. The CDR3 covers 13 residues. CDR1 SEHNR and CDR2 FQNEAQ come from the germline V gene (reference sequence). The CDR3 loop is CASSLSGLQPQHF. In nucleotides, the CDR3 is TGTGCCAGCAGCTTATCAGGTTTGCAGCCCCAGCATTTT.

V and J are TRBV27 and TRBJ1-2; perhaps TRBD1 as D (5 bases). CDR3 length: 15 amino acids. V dropped 0 bases and J dropped 7 bases, with 15 bases sitting between them. Germline V CDR1 and CDR2: MNHEY, SMNVEV (reference sequence). CDR3 DNA: TGTGCCAGCAGTTTATCGTTCGTGGGGGGAGGTGGCTACACCTTC. Translated: CASSLSFVGGGGYTF.

The chain carries TRBV6-5 and TRBJ2-7, with a tentative D call TRBD2 (5 bases). CDR1 and CDR2 from the germline V gene are MNHEY and SVGAGI. Trimming pared 4 bases from V and 2 bases from J, leaving 15 bases between. This CDR3 has 15 residues. The CDR3 nucleotides read TGTGCCAGCAGTTCTCGGACTGGAAATCCCTACGAGCAGTACTTC. This gives the protein CASSSRTGNPYEQYF.

The rearrangement uses TRBV11-2 and TRBJ1-2, with D unresolved. Trimming removed 8 bases at V and 4 bases at J, with 17 bases between. Germline V gives CDR1 SGHAT, CDR2 FQNNGV. The CDR3 is 14 amino acids. The CDR3, as DNA: TGTGCCAGCTCCCTAAACCTGGCGGGCTATGGCTACACCTTC. Residues: CASSLNLAGYGYTF. The variable domain in full, completed from reference TRBV11-2 and TRBJ1-2, reads EAGVAQSPRYKIIEKRQSVAFWCNPISGHATLYWYQQILGQGPKLLIQFQNNGVVDDSQLPKDRFSAERLKGVDSTLKIQPAKLEDSAVYLCASSLNLAGYGYTFGSGTRLTVV.

V gene TRBV19 combines with J gene TRBJ2-3; D not resolved. In germline, CDR1 is LNHDA, CDR2 SQIVND (reference sequence). V gave up 7 bases and J gave up 0 bases, with 11 bases separating them. CDR3 length: 14 residues. CDR3 bases: TGTGCCAGTATTGACACATCTAGCACAGATACGCAGTATTTT. This gives the protein CASIDTSSTDTQYF.

The genes are TRBV19 and TRBJ2-5, with 7 bases aligning to TRBD2. The junction had 7 bases not matched to a gene; V was cut back by 8 bases and J by 4 bases. The germline V gene encodes CDR1 LNHDA and CDR2 SQIVND (reference sequence). The CDR3 spans 13 residues. The CDR3 nucleotides are TGTGCCAGTCGGGGGGAGTTCGGAGAGACCCAGTACTTC. As protein: CASRGEFGETQYF.